This T cell receptor beta chain was sequenced in a study of blood T cell repertoires in COVID-19 (dated by TCRdb to 2020 to 2022). In terms of the full investigation: Samples from collaborators originated in the United States, Italy and Spain and spanned both the acute and convalescent phases of COVID-19. The prospective study material was composed of cDNA or gDNA derived from T cells, B-cell-depleted T cells, or PBMCs. Deeply sampled blood TCRbeta repertoires from subjects exposed to, actively infected with, or recovered from COVID-19 were included in the dataset. The repertoires were released in a freely available public database meant as a resource for research on the immune response to SARS-CoV-2. Samples came from the ongoing ImmuneRACE study (first 160 participants) plus 1,254 subjects from 6 global collaborators. A de-identified subject ID, COVID-19 status, age in years and sex were almost always included in the sample metadata. HLA class I and class II types, where available, came from metadata supplied by the sample provider rather than from assay-based typing.

A single count supports this clone. The specificity of this receptor is unknown. Qualities for individual bases were not recorded, and no much larger clone is one base off. General conclusions and limits of the study: The quantity of clinical and demographic metadata differed by source and by participant and was supplied without curation.

The collaborating institutions used their own protocols to collect whole blood in K2EDTA tubes. For TCRbeta analysis, collaborators shipped samples as frozen whole blood, isolated PBMCs, or DNA extracted from either of those sample types. The immunoSEQ Assay, a bias-controlled multiplex PCR, was used to amplify TCRbeta CDR3 regions from genomic DNA. Per the original workflow: The number of nucleated cells in each sample was estimated by amplification of reference gene primers within the assay. To quantify the absolute abundance of each unique TCRbeta CDR3 rearrangement, sequence reads were collapsed and filtered. For each sample, productive Simpson clonality was calculated by taking the square root of Simpson's diversity index across productive rearrangements. TCRdb's version of the immuneACCESS table is confined to in-frame rearrangements and falls short of the full clone set. An unresolved V gene accounts for under half of the shortfall where checked; the remainder is of unknown origin. The V and J calls and clone size come from that table; D and trimming were worked out from the DNA. This sample is represented by roughly 140,000 clones; roughly 79% of them were singletons. 7.5% to 9% of the sample is held by the ten biggest clonotypes.

Taken from the germline V gene (reference sequence), the CDR1 and CDR2 loops are SEHNR and FQNEAQ. The CDR3 sequence holds 11 residues, the cysteine and phenylalanine included. The sequence is cut down to CDR3 DNA, 33 bases in frame from base 1. V loses 5 bases, J loses 3 bases, and the germline ends lie 3 bases apart. This receptor was obtained from a human donor in a cohort sampled during active COVID-19. The chain couples TRBV7-9 to TRBJ2-3; the D gene is unclear. Sequencing was performed on peripheral blood. This receptor has the CDR3 CASSRTDTQYF. The DNA sequence follows: TGTGCCAGCAGCCGGACAGATACGCAGTATTTT.